The next 19 T cell receptor beta chains were all read from a single sample in a study of cytomegalovirus exposure and HLA in healthy donors. The PCR employed 60 Vbeta primers together with 13 Jbeta primers. TCRdb's copy holds only in-frame clones and misses some; the assay was immunoSEQ multiplex PCR. The sample lists some 150,000 clones, roughly four fifths occurring once. Sample: PBMCs. Receptors originate from a middle-aged man in good health and CMV-seropositive.

The chain couples TRBV27 to TRBJ1-1; D remains ambiguous. V shed 1 base and J shed 1 base, with 7 bases lying between them. Germline CDR1 is MNHEY and CDR2 is SMNVEV (reference sequence). The length of the CDR3 is 14 residues. The CDR3 spells CASSLLYRNTEAFF. The CDR3 region has the DNA TGTGCCAGCAGTTTATTGTACAGGAACACTGAAGCTTTCTTT.

The genes are TRBV5-1 and TRBJ2-1; TRBD2 is a possible D gene (6 bases). The ends were cut back, 4 bases at V and 2 bases at J, with 19 bases in the middle. Germline lookup yields CDR1 SGHRS and CDR2 YFSETQ. The CDR3 contains 17 residues. This chain's CDR3 is CASSRDLGGVTYNEQFF. The CDR3 DNA is TGCGCCAGCAGCCGGGATTTGGGGGGAGTGACCTACAATGAGCAGTTCTTC.

The chain recombines TRBV6-4 with TRBJ2-5, with 9 bases that match TRBD1. The CDR3 is made up of 15 amino acids. The ends lost 6 bases at V and 5 bases at J; junction bases unmatched: 10. Germline CDR1 and CDR2: MRHNA and SNTAGT. The CDR3 nucleotides are TGTGCCAGCAGAAGAAAAAACAGGGGGCGGGAGACCCAGTACTTC. Amino acid sequence: CASRRKNRGRETQYF.

V and J are TRBV5-1 and TRBJ2-3; 7 nucleotides match TRBD2. V lost 2 bases and J lost 1; bases outside the gene matches: 13. The V gene's germline CDR1 is SGHRS and CDR2 YFSETQ. CDR3 length equals 18 residues. In DNA, the CDR3 is TGCGCCAGCAGCTTAGGTTTCGGGAGGCTAGCGGGCACAGATACGCAGTATTTT. It is translated as CASSLGFGRLAGTDTQYF.

V is TRBV12-5 and J is TRBJ2-3, with D perhaps TRBD2 (5 bases). Per germline, CDR1 LGHNT and CDR2 FRNRAP. The CDR3 has 12 amino acids. V was pared by 6 bases and J by 6 bases, with 10 bases between. CDR3 bases: TGTGCTAGTGGCCCGGGGAGCGATACGCAGTATTTT. It yields the protein CASGPGSDTQYF.

The chain uses TRBV9 and TRBJ2-5, with D perhaps matching TRBD1 (5 bases). In germline, CDR1 is SGDLS, CDR2 YYNGEE. The CDR3 consists of 14 residues. Trimming cost V 7 bases and J 2 bases, with 15 bases left between them. The DNA of the CDR3 is TGTGCCAGCTGCTTTGGGCCAGGGCAAGAGACCCAGTACTTC. Encoded protein: CASCFGPGQETQYF.

CDR3 loop: CAWGASTDTQYF. CDR3 DNA: TGTGCCTGGGGGGCTAGCACAGATACGCAGTATTTT. V usage is TRBV30 and J usage is TRBJ2-3; maybe TRBD1 (5 bases). CDR3 length: 12 amino acids. The germline V gene has CDR1 GTSNPN and CDR2 SVGIG (reference sequence). Deletions cut 5 bases from V and 0 bases from J, with 6 bases between.

The chain has TRBV4-3 and TRBJ1-4, with D perhaps TRBD1 (5 bases). There are 16 residues in the CDR3. Germline CDR1 LGHNA, CDR2 YSLEER. Trimming pared 0 bases from V and 8 bases from J, leaving 16 bases between. CDR3 protein: CASSQESWGGYEKLFF. The CDR3 region has the DNA TGCGCCAGCAGCCAAGAAAGTTGGGGGGGATACGAAAAACTGTTTTTT.

This chain joins TRBV10-3 and TRBJ2-3, with 11 bases lining up with TRBD2. V trimming: 11 bases; J trimming: 8 bases; junction bases outside the gene matches: 9. This CDR3 has 13 amino acids. The germline gives CDR1 ENHRY, CDR2 SYGVKD. The CDR3 region is CAYGLAGRGTQYF. CDR3 nucleotides: TGTGCCTATGGACTAGCGGGTAGGGGTACGCAGTATTTT.

The rearrangement uses TRBV2 and TRBJ1-1; TRBD1 agrees at 7 bases. The V segment lost 6 bases and the J segment 0 bases; nucleotides outside the gene matches: 7. The germline V gene encodes CDR1 SNHLY and CDR2 FYNNEI. The CDR3 runs to 15 residues. DNA for the CDR3: TGTGCCAGCAGGGGTACAGGGGAGGTGAACACTGAAGCTTTCTTT. It specifies CASRGTGEVNTEAFF.

This clone was recorded a few times. The rearrangement uses TRBV5-1 and TRBJ2-5; D is perhaps TRBD1 (6 bases). The CDR3 runs 13 residues. The germline V gene encodes CDR1 SGHRS and CDR2 YFSETQ. Deletions cut 3 bases from V and 8 bases from J, with 14 bases between. The DNA of the CDR3 is TGCGCCAGCAGCTACTCGGTCAGGGGAACCCAGTACTTC. This encodes CASSYSVRGTQYF.

The chain employs TRBV4-3 and TRBJ2-1, with 7 nucleotides matching TRBD2. Looked up from germline, CDR1 is LGHNA and CDR2 is YSLEER. This CDR3 region has 15 residues. Trimming at V came to 1 base and at J to 4 bases, leaving 4 bases not matched to a gene. The CDR3 loop is CASSQAGEGYNEQFF. Written as DNA, the CDR3 is TGCGCCAGCAGCCAAGCCGGGGAGGGGTACAATGAGCAGTTCTTC.

The CDR3 nucleotides read TGTGCCAGCAGCTTAAAAGTTGGGGGCAACTATGGCTACACCTTC. It is translated as CASSLKVGGNYGYTF. The rearrangement joins TRBV13 to TRBJ1-2, with TRBD1 as a possible D gene (6 bases). In germline, CDR1 is PRHDT, CDR2 FYEKMQ (reference sequence). Trimming took off 2 bases at V and 2 bases at J, with 12 bases between the two ends. The length of the CDR3 is 15 residues.

CDR3 nucleotide sequence: TGCAGCGTTCTCCAAGAGACCCAGTACTTC. As protein: CSVLQETQYF. The chain uses TRBV29-1 and TRBJ2-5; unclear D gene. The CDR3 totals 10 residues. V dropped 5 bases and J dropped 1 base, with 2 bases sitting between them. CDR1 SQVTM and CDR2 ANQGSEA come from the germline V gene.

This rearrangement joins TRBV7-2 to TRBJ2-5; 7 nucleotides align to TRBD2. This CDR3 comprises 14 residues. V lost 5 bases and J lost 2; bases outside the gene matches: 5. From germline, CDR1 is SGHTA and CDR2 FQGNSA. The DNA of the CDR3 is TGTGCCAGCAGCCCCATAGCGGGTCAAGAGACCCAGTACTTC. Protein: CASSPIAGQETQYF. Full variable domain (remainder filled in from reference TRBV7-2 and TRBJ2-5): GAGVSQSPSNKVTEKGKDVELRCDPISGHTALYWYRQSLGQGLEFLIYFQGNSAPDKSGLPSDRFSAERTGGSVSTLTIQRTQQEDSAVYLCASSPIAGQETQYFGPGTRLLVL.

This clone was picked up a small number of times. This chain uses TRBV28 with TRBJ1-1; D unclear. This CDR3 comprises 13 residues. Per the germline V gene, CDR1 is MDHEN and CDR2 is SYDVKM. Trimming shortened V by 2 bases and J by 8 bases, and 12 bases separated the two germline ends. In DNA, the CDR3 is TGTGCCAGCAGTTTAGTCGAGGGCAGGGAAGCTTTCTTT. It codes for CASSLVEGREAFF.

CDR3 sequence reads: CASKRLAGSYEQYF. CDR3 DNA: TGCGCCAGCAAGCGGCTAGCGGGGTCCTACGAGCAGTACTTC. This sequence joins TRBV10-2 and TRBJ2-7; 9 nucleotides align to TRBD2. The CDR3 runs 14 residues. Germline V lookup: CDR1 WSHSY, CDR2 SAAADI. With 7 bases clipped from V and 1 base from J, the junction kept 5 bases outside the gene matches.

This sequence joins TRBV7-9 and TRBJ1-6, with 9 bases that match TRBD1. Trimming took 0 bases from V and 10 from J; bases not matched to a gene: 4. The CDR3 loop spans 15 amino acids. Germline V gene data show CDR1 as SEHNR and CDR2 as FQNEAQ (reference sequence). CDR3 in amino acids: CASSLAGQGYSPLHF. CDR3 coding DNA: TGTGCCAGCAGCTTAGCGGGACAGGGCTACTCACCCCTCCACTTT.

Here the CDR3 DNA reads TGTGCCAGTAGTGAGGTAGAGGAGTCTAACTATGGCTACACCTTC. Its protein product is CASSEVEESNYGYTF. This rearrangement joins TRBV19 to TRBJ1-2; no clear D. Trimming removed 5 bases from V and 0 bases from J, with 13 bases in between. This CDR3 comprises 15 residues. Germline CDR1 is LNHDA and CDR2 is SQIVND (reference sequence).